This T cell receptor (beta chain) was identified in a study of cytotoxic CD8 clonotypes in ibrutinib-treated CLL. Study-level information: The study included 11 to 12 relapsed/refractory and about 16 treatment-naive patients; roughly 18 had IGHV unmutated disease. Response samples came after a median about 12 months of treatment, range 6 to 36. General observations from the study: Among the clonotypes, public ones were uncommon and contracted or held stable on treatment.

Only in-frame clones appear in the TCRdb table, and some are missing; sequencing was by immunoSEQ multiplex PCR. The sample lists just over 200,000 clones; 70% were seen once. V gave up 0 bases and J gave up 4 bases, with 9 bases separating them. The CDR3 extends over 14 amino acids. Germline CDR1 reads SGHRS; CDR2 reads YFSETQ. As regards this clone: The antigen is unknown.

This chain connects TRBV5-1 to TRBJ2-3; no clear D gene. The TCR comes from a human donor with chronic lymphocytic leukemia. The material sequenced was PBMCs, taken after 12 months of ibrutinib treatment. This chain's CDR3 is CASSLGQVPDTQYF. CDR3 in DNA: TGCGCCAGCAGCTTGGGCCAGGTTCCAGATACGCAGTATTTT.